A single T cell receptor (beta chain) is shown here with its context. This CDR3 is built from 16 residues. This entry is derived from a study of blood T cell repertoires in COVID-19. As for the study in general: PBMCs, B-cell-depleted T cells, or T cells provided the cDNA or gDNA that made up the material.

The table came from immunoSEQ multiplex PCR; TCRdb's copy has only in-frame clones and leaves some out. The sample carries more than 200,000 clones, approximately 80% recorded once. This clonotype was obtained from a woman aged 40 to 49 with acute COVID-19. Sequencing input: PBMCs or T cells enriched from blood (not recorded which). This chain joins TRBV21-1 and TRBJ1-5; TRBD1, as called in the table, went unchecked against the DNA. TRBV21-1 is deemed a pseudogene. The CDR3, as DNA: TGTGCCAGCAGCACACCGGGACAGGGGGCGTCTCAGCCCCAGCATTTT. It specifies CASSTPGQGASQPQHF.